Below, one TCR beta chain is given with its context. TCRdb's copy holds only in-frame clones and misses some; the assay was immunoSEQ multiplex PCR. The data contain around 200,000 clones, 85% to 90% of them singletons. The data derive from a study of blood T cell repertoires in COVID-19. Whole-study context: There were acute and convalescent COVID-19 samples, and they came from the United States, Italy and Spain.

The sample taken for sequencing was peripheral blood. The TCR comes from an older man with acute or convalescent COVID-19.

This CDR3 is CASSLQGDNTEAFF. In DNA form, the CDR3 reads TGCGCCAGCAGCTTACAGGGCGACAACACTGAAGCTTTCTTT. The chain combines TRBV5-1 with TRBJ1-1; perhaps TRBD1 as D (6 bases). Trimming took off 2 bases at V and 2 bases at J, with 10 bases between the two ends. CDR3 length equals 14 residues. Looked up from germline, CDR1 is SGHRS and CDR2 is YFSETQ.